This T cell receptor beta chain is drawn from a study of blood T cell repertoires in COVID-19. About the research overall: Samples taken during acute and convalescent COVID-19 were collected in the United States, Italy and Spain.

TCRdb's table, derived via immunoSEQ multiplex PCR, lists solely in-frame clones and lacks some. Among around 260,000 clones listed, roughly four fifths were seen once. The TCR comes from an older person with COVID-19, enrolled during active disease. Source material: peripheral blood.

The CDR3 DNA reads as TGCGCCAGCAGCCAAGTGGGCCAATATGGCTACACCTTC. Translation: CASSQVGQYGYTF. The chain links TRBV4-1 to TRBJ1-2; D call uncertain. The CDR3 spans 13 residues. V was cut by 1 base and J by 5 bases, with 8 bases left in between. Germline CDR1 MGHRA, CDR2 YSYEKL.